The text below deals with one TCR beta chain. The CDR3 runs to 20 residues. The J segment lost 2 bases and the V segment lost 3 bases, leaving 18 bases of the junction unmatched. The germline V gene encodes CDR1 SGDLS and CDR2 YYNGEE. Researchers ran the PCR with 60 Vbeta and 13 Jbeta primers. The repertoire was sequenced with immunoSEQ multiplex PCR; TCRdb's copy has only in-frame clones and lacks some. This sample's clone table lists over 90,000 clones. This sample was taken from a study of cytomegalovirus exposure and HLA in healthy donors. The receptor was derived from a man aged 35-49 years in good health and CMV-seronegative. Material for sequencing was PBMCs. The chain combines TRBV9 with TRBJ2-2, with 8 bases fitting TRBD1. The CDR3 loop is CASSATGTGSVTRNTGELFF. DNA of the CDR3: TGTGCCAGCAGCGCGACCGGGACAGGATCCGTCACCAGAAACACCGGGGAGCTGTTTTTT.